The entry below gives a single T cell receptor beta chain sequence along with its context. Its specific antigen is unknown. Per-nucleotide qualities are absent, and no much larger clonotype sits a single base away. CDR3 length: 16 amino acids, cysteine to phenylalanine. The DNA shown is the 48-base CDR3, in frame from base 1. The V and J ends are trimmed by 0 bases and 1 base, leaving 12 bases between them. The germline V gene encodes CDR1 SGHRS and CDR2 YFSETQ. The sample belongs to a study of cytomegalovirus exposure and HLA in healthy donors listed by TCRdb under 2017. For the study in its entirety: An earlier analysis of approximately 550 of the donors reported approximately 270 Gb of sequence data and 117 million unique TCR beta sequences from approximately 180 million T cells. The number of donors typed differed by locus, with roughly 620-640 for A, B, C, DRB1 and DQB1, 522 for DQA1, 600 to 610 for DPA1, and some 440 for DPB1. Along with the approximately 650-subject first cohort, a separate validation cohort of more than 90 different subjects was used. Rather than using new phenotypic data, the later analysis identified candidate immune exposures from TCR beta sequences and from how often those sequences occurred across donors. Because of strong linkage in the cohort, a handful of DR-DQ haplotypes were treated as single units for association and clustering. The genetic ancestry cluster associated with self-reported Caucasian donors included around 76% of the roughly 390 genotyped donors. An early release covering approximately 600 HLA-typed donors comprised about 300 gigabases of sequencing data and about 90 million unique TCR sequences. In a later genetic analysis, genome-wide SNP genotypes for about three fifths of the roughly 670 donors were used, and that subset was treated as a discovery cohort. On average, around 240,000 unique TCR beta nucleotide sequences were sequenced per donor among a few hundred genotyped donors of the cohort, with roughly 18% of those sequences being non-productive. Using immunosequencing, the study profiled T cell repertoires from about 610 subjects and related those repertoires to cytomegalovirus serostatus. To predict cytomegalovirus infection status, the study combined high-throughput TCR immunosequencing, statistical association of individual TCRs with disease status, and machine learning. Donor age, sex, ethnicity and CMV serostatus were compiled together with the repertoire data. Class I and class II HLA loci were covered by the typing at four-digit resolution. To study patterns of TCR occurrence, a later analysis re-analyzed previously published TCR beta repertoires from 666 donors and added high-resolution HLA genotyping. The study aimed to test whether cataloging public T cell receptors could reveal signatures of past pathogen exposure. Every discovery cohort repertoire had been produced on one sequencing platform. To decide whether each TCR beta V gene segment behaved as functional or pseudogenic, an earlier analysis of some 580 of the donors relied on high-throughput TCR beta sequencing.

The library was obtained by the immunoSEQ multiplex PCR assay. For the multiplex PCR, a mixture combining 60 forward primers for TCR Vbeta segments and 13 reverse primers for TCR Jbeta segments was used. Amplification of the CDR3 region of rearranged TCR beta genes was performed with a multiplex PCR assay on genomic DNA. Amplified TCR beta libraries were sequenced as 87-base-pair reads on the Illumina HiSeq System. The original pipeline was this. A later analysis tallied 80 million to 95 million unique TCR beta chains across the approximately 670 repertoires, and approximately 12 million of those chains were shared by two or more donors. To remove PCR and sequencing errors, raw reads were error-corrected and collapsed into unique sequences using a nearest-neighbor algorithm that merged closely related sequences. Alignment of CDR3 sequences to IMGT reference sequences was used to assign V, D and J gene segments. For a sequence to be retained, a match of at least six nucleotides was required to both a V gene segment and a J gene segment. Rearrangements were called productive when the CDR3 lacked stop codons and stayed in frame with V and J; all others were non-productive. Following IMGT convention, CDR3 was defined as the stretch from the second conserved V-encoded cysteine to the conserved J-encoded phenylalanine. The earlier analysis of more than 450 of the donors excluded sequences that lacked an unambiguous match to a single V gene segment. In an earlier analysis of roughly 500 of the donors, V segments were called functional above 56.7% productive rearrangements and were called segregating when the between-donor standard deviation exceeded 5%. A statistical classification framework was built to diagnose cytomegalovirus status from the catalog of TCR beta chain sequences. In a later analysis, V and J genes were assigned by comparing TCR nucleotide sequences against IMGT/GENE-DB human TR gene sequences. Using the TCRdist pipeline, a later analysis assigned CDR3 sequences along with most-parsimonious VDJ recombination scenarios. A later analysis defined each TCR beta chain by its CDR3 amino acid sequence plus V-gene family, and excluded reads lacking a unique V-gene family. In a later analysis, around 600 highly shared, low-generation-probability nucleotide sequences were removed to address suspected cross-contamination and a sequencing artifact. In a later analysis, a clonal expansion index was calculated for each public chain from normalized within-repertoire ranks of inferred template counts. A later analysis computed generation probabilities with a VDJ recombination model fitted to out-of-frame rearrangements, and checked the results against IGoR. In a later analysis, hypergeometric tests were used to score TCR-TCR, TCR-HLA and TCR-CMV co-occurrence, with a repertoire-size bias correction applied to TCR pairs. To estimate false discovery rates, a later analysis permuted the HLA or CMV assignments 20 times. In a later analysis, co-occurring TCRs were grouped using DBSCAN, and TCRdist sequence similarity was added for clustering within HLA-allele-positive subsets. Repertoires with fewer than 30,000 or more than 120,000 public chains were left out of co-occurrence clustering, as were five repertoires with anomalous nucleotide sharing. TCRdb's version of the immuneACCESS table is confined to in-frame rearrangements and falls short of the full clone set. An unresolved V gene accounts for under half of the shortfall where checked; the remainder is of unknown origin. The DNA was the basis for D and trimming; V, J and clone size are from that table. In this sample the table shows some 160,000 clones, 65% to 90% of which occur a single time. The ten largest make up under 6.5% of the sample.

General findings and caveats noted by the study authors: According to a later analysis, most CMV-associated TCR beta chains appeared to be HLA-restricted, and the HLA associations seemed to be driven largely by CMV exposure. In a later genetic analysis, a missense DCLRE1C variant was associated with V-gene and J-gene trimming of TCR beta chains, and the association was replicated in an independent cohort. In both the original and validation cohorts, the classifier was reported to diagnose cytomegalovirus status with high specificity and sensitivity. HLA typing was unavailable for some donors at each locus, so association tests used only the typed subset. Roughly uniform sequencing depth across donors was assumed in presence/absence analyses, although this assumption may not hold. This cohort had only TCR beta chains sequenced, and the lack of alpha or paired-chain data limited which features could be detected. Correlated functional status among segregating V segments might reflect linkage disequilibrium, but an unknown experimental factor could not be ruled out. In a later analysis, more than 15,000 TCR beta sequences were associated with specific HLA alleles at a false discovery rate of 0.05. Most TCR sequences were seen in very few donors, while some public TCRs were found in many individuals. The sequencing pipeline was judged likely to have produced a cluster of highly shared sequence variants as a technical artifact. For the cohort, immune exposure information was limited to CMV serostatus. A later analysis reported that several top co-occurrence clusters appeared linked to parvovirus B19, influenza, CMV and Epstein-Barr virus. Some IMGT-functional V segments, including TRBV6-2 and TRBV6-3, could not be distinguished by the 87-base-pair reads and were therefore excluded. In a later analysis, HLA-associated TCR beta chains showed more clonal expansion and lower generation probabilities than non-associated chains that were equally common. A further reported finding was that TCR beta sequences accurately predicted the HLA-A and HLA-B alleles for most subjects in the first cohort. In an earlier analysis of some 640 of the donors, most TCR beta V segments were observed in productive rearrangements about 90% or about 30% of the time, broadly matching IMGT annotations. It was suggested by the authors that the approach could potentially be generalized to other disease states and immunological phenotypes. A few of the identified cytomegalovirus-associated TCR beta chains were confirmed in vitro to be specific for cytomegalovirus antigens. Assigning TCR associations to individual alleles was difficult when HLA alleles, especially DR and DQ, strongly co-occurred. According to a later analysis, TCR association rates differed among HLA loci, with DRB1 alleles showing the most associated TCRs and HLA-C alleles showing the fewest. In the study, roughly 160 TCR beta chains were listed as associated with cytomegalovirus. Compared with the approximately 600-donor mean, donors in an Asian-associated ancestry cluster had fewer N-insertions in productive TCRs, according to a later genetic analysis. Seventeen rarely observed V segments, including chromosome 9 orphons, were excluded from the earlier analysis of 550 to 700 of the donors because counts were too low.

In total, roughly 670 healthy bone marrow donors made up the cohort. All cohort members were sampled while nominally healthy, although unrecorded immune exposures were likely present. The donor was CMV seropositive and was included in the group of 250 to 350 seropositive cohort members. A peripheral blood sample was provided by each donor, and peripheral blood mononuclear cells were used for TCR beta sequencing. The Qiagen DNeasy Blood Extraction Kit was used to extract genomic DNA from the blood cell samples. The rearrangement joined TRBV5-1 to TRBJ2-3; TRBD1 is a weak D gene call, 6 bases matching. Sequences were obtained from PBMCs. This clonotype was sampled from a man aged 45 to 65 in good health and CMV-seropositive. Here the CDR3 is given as CASSLGQWGRTDTQYF. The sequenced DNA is TGCGCCAGCAGCTTGGGGCAGTGGGGGCGCACAGATACGCAGTATTTT.